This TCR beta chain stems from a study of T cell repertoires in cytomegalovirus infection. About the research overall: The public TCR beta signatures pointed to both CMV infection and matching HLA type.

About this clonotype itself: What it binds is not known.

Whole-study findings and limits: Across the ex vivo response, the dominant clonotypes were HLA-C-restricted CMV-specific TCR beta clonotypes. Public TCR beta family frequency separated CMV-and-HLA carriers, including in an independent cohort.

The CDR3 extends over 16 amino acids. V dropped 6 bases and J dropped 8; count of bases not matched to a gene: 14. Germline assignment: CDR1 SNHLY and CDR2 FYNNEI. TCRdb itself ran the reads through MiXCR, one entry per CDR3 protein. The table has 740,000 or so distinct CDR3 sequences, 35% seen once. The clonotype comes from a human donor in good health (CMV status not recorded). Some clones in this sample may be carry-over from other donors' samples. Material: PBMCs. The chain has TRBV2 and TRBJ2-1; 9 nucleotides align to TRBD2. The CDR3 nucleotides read TGTGCCAGCAGAGCCCGGCGGGAGGGCCGACCCTATGAGCAGTTCTTC. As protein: CASRARREGRPYEQFF.